This record covers a single TCR beta chain. Its antigen remains unidentified. Per-nucleotide qualities are absent, and no much larger clonotype sits a single base away. Interpreted using the paper, the time point label stands for: baseline before first vaccination. The vaccinee samples were drawn from two UK trials, COV001 and COV002, one of which was a single-blind randomized controlled phase 2/3 trial testing AZD1222 (ChAdOx1 nCoV-19) in healthy adults. Trial participant PBMC samples were collected at day 0 and day 28 after the second dose for TCRbeta chain sequencing. This entry comes from a study of T cell responses to AZD1222 COVID-19 vaccine (dated by TCRdb to about 2021). A note on the overall study: AZD1222 recipients given second doses at about 4 weeks or at about 12 weeks were pooled, since spike-specific TCR depth and breadth were not found to differ between the two schedules. TCR sequencing was performed for over 230 trial participants, of whom approximately 200 were given two doses of AZD1222 and about 25 were given two doses of MenACWY control vaccine. Trial participants were enrolled into age subgroups of 18-55, 56-69 and 70-plus years, which contained 148, 28 and 57 TCR-sequenced participants, respectively.

The full study reports these points: Vaccine-associated CD4 TCRs spanned the whole spike protein, with dominant responses in regions 160-218 and 743-854. The 56-69-year group was small, and its depth increase did not reach significance, likely because of low power. After two AZD1222 doses, both the breadth and the depth of spike-specific TCRs were significantly higher than at day 0 and than in MenACWY recipients. Participants were mostly white British, with more females than males. The authors suggested clonal diversity may have been underestimated. Nearly half of unique spike-specific TCRs reportedly recognized epitopes outside regions mutated in the B.1.351 and B.1.1.7 variants. Conclusions about previously exposed vaccinees are limited because only a handful of AZD1222 recipients were SARS-CoV-2 seropositive at baseline. Because no day 14 peak-response samples were available, the repertoires could be characterized only after the peak T cell response.

The CDR3 regions of human TCRbeta chains were analyzed by immunosequencing. The original pipeline was this. TCRs in the repertoires were matched against a reference library of SARS-CoV-2-specific TCRs that had been generated with the MIRA antigen-specificity platform. Breadth meant the fraction of unique TCRs that were SARS-CoV-2-associated, whereas depth meant the fraction of total T cells that were SARS-CoV-2-associated. Using the MIRA data, every spike-specific TCR was mapped to the spike region that the TCR reacted to and assigned to either a CD4 or a CD8 class. Log10-transformed breadth and depth values were compared by one-way ANOVA with Sidak's multiple comparisons tests. Imported from immuneACCESS, the table was reduced by TCRdb to in-frame sequences with V and J called. These copies leave out some clones; in studies compared against another copy, an unresolved V gene accounts for under half, and the cause of the remainder is not known. D and trimming come from the DNA, and the V and J calls and clone size come from that table. Recorded for this sample are over 120,000 clones; over 85% of them occurred a single time. Together, the top ten hold under 6.5% of the sample.

The source is an adult in good health. The sample was peripheral blood, taken on day 0 of AZD1222 vaccination.

Read as DNA, the sequence is TGTGCCAGCAGCGAAGGACTAGCGGGAACCAATGAGCAGTTCTTC. Its protein reads: CASSEGLAGTNEQFF. This chain joins TRBV11-3 to TRBJ2-1; TRBD2 lines up with 12 middle nucleotides. The CDR3 has 15 amino acids, counting the end cysteine and phenylalanine. Just the 45-base CDR3 DNA is kept, in frame starting at base 1. The germline V gene provides CDR1 SGHNT and CDR2 YENEEA. V and J are trimmed by 5 bases and 6 bases, and the gene matches miss 5 bases of the junction.